Shown below are 27 T cell receptor beta chains from a single sample sequenced in a study of cytomegalovirus exposure and HLA in healthy donors. Primers for the PCR totalled 60 Vbeta and 13 Jbeta. This table comes from immunoSEQ multiplex PCR, and its TCRdb copy is limited to in-frame clones, with some not included. The sample contains about 190,000 clones, roughly 86% of which appear only once. The sample comprised PBMCs. The origin of the receptors is a woman aged 18-29 years in good health and CMV-seronegative.

The chain recombines TRBV19 with TRBJ2-7; 14 positions agree with TRBD2. After removal of 4 bases from V and 4 bases from J, the junction contained 12 bases not matched to a gene. The CDR3 contains 18 residues. Germline V gene lookup returns CDR1 LNHDA and CDR2 SQIVND (reference sequence). CDR3 DNA sequence: TGTGCCAGTAGTAGTCCGGGACTAGCGGGAGAGGTAGGATACGAGCAGTACTTC. Residues: CASSSPGLAGEVGYEQYF.

This rearrangement joins TRBV5-5 to TRBJ2-5; maybe TRBD1 (6 bases). The ends were cut back, 1 base at V and 2 bases at J, with 12 bases in the middle. The CDR3 extends over 15 amino acids. Per the germline V gene, CDR1 is SGHKS and CDR2 is YYEKEE (reference sequence). The CDR3 sequence: CASSLYEGGQETQYF. CDR3 DNA: TGTGCCAGCAGCTTGTACGAAGGGGGTCAAGAGACCCAGTACTTC.

The chain employs TRBV29-1 and TRBJ2-7; 7 bases match TRBD1. The CDR3 spans 14 residues. V trimming: 5 bases; J trimming: 3 bases; junction bases outside the gene matches: 10. Germline V gene data show CDR1 as SQVTM and CDR2 as ANQGSEA. CDR3 protein: CSVQTRQGIYEQYF. The CDR3 DNA reads TGCAGCGTTCAAACCCGACAGGGCATCTACGAGCAGTACTTC.

The V gene is TRBV29-1, the J gene TRBJ2-7; 8 bases line up with TRBD1. The CDR3 runs 14 residues. Looked up from germline, CDR1 is SQVTM and CDR2 is ANQGSEA. Trimming took 4 bases from V and 4 from J; bases not matched to a gene: 9. CDR3: CSVGIVTGAYEQYF. The CDR3 DNA sequence: TGCAGCGTTGGAATTGTGACAGGGGCTTACGAGCAGTACTTC.

The chain joins TRBV13 to TRBJ2-1; possibly TRBD2 for D (6 bases). The V gene's germline CDR1 is PRHDT and CDR2 FYEKMQ (reference sequence). Between the trimmed V and J ends, which lost 0 bases and 8 bases, there was a span of 11 bases. This CDR3 is built from 14 residues. CDR3 in DNA: TGTGCCAGCAGCTTAGGGGGACTGTTTTATGAGCAGTTCTTC. Translating it yields CASSLGGLFYEQFF.

J is TRBJ1-5 and V is TRBV10-3; TRBD1 agrees at 9 bases. Germline CDR1 is ENHRY and CDR2 is SYGVKD. V lost 3 bases and J lost 1; bases outside the gene matches: 1. The CDR3 runs to 15 residues. This CDR3 is CAISEQGASNQPQHF. CDR3 DNA: TGTGCCATCAGTGAACAGGGGGCGAGCAATCAGCCCCAGCATTTT.

The chain employs TRBV7-9 and TRBJ2-1; 11 bases agree with TRBD2. The V and J ends lost 0 bases and 7 bases, in that order; junction bases with no gene match: 2. Per germline, CDR1 SEHNR and CDR2 FQNEAQ (reference sequence). The CDR3 has 15 residues. CDR3 residues: CASSLAVAGGNEQFF. CDR3 bases: TGTGCCAGCAGCTTAGCCGTAGCGGGGGGGAATGAGCAGTTCTTC.

V gene TRBV2 combines with J gene TRBJ1-2; 8 bases line up with TRBD1. V gave up 6 bases and J gave up 8 bases; unmatched junction bases: 14. Germline-derived CDR1 and CDR2 are SNHLY and FYNNEI. The CDR3 consists of 15 residues. CDR3 residues: CASSPRQGMARGYTF. The CDR3 bases are TGTGCCAGCAGCCCACGACAGGGGATGGCGCGAGGCTACACCTTC.

The gene calls are TRBV6-5 and TRBJ2-7; 11 bases map to TRBD1. V was pared by 6 bases and J by 7 bases, with 11 bases of the junction left unmatched. The germline V gene encodes CDR1 MNHEY and CDR2 SVGAGI. CDR3 length equals 15 residues. Here the CDR3 DNA reads TGTGCCAGCAGCTCCTGGACAGGGGGCTTTTGGGAGCAGTACTTC. It encodes CASSSWTGGFWEQYF.

The chain links TRBV19 to TRBJ1-2; tentative D call: TRBD1 (6 bases). Trimming left V 1 base short and J 7 bases short, with 10 bases between. The CDR3 totals 13 residues. From germline, CDR1 is LNHDA and CDR2 SQIVND (reference sequence). Here the CDR3 DNA reads TGTGCCAGTAGTATAGCGGGGGGGCTTGGCTACACCTTC. Protein: CASSIAGGLGYTF. Full variable domain (remainder filled in from reference TRBV19 and TRBJ1-2): DGGITQSPKYLFRKEGQNVTLSCEQNLNHDAMYWYRQDPGQGLRLIYYSQIVNDFQKGDIAEGYSVSREKKESFPLTVTSAQKNPTAFYLCASSIAGGLGYTFGSGTRLTVV.

The V call is TRBV5-1, the J call TRBJ2-1, with 7 bases identical to TRBD1. V lost 1 base to trimming and J lost 4 bases; unmatched junction nucleotides: 5. The germline V gene has CDR1 SGHRS and CDR2 YFSETQ. CDR3 size: 15 residues. The CDR3 sequence is CASSLNTGAYNEQFF. The CDR3 nucleotides are TGCGCCAGCAGCTTGAACACAGGGGCGTACAATGAGCAGTTCTTC.

The gene calls are TRBV19 and TRBJ2-2, with TRBD2 matching 7 bases. CDR3 length: 14 amino acids. With V trimmed by 3 bases and J by 6 bases, 4 bases remained unmatched. Germline CDR1 reads LNHDA; CDR2 reads SQIVND (reference sequence). The CDR3: CASSIWGGAGELFF. CDR3 coding DNA: TGTGCCAGTAGTATTTGGGGGGGGGCCGGGGAGCTGTTTTTT.

The chain is built from TRBV5-6 and TRBJ2-1, with 8 positions matching TRBD1. CDR1 is SGHDT, CDR2 YYEEEE, per germline. The CDR3 consists of 16 residues. The V and J ends lost 6 bases and 0 bases, in that order; junction bases with no gene match: 8. The CDR3 loop is CASTPPGGSSYNEQFF. The CDR3 nucleotides read TGTGCCAGCACACCCCCAGGGGGCAGCTCCTACAATGAGCAGTTCTTC.

The DNA for the CDR3 is TGTGCCAGCTCACCAGGGGGCAGGAGCACAGATACGCAGTATTTT. Protein: CASSPGGRSTDTQYF. The rearrangement uses TRBV18 and TRBJ2-3; TRBD1 is a possible D gene (6 bases). The germline CDR1 and CDR2 sequences are KGHSH and LQKENI. V shed 2 bases and J shed 0 bases, with 9 bases lying between them. This CDR3 region has 15 residues.

The J gene is TRBJ1-2, the V gene TRBV19; D unresolved. V lost 11 bases and J 4 bases, leaving 14 bases between the germline ends. This CDR3 is 12 amino acids long. The germline CDR1 and CDR2 sequences are LNHDA and SQIVND (reference sequence). The CDR3 protein is CASGLGSYGYTF. CDR3 nucleotide sequence: TGTGCCTCCGGTTTGGGGAGCTATGGCTACACCTTC. The variable domain in full, with the rest retrieved from reference TRBV19 and TRBJ1-2, is DGGITQSPKYLFRKEGQNVTLSCEQNLNHDAMYWYRQDPGQGLRLIYYSQIVNDFQKGDIAEGYSVSREKKESFPLTVTSAQKNPTAFYLCASGLGSYGYTFGSGTRLTVV.

The CDR3 nucleotides are TGTGCCAGCTCTGCAACAGGGTACGAGCAGTACTTC. It yields the protein CASSATGYEQYF. The chain is built from TRBV18 and TRBJ2-7; a possible D gene is TRBD1 (6 bases). CDR1 is KGHSH, CDR2 LQKENI, per germline. The CDR3 sequence is 12 residues long. V was pared by 6 bases and J by 4 bases, with 10 bases between.

The CDR3 coding sequence is TGTGCCAGCAGTTACTCTAGTCTCGTCAGGGCCGGGGAGCTGTTTTTT. This sequence encodes CASSYSSLVRAGELFF. V gene TRBV6-5 combines with J gene TRBJ2-2, with D tentatively TRBD1 (5 bases). The V end was cut by 0 bases, the J end by 6 bases, with 14 bases between. The CDR3 length is 16 residues. In germline, CDR1 is MNHEY, CDR2 SVGAGI.

This rearrangement joins TRBV15 to TRBJ2-6; D ambiguous. Germline V gene lookup returns CDR1 LNHNV and CDR2 YYDKDF (reference sequence). The CDR3 contains 15 residues. Deletions cut 0 bases from V and 1 base from J, with 4 bases between. CDR3 sequence (DNA): TGTGCCACCAGCAGAGATCGGTCTGGGGCCAACGTCCTGACTTTC. Residues: CATSRDRSGANVLTF.

This rearrangement joins TRBV19 to TRBJ2-5; TRBD2 matches 8 bases. The V gene's germline CDR1 is LNHDA and CDR2 SQIVND (reference sequence). CDR3 length: 17 residues. Germline trimming cut 0 bases from V and 2 bases from J; bases unmatched to any gene: 8. CDR3 bases: TGTGCCAGTAGTATAGATCACAGGGCTAGCGGGCAAGAGACCCAGTACTTC. It encodes CASSIDHRASGQETQYF.

The V gene is TRBV19, the J gene TRBJ2-5; D is possibly TRBD2 (5 bases). The CDR3 covers 15 residues. Germline V gene lookup returns CDR1 LNHDA and CDR2 SQIVND (reference sequence). V shed 3 bases and J shed 2 bases, with 13 bases lying between them. The CDR3 loop is CASSMGYSGQETQYF. The CDR3 coding sequence is TGTGCCAGTAGTATGGGGTACAGCGGACAAGAGACCCAGTACTTC.

The chain combines TRBV6-1 with TRBJ2-1; 12 bases map to TRBD1. V was clipped by 4 bases and J by 10 bases; unmatched bases: 8. Germline values: CDR1 MNHNS, CDR2 SASEGT. The CDR3 runs 15 residues. The CDR3 nucleotides are TGTGCCAGCAGTGGGCCGGGACAGGGGGCGGGCGAGCAGTTCTTC. The encoded protein is CASSGPGQGAGEQFF.

The gene calls are TRBV6-6 and TRBJ1-5; tentatively, D is TRBD1 (6 bases). CDR1 and CDR2 from the germline V gene are MNHNY and SVGAGI (reference sequence). V was pared by 7 bases and J by 4 bases, with 14 bases between. The CDR3 extends over 14 amino acids. As DNA, the CDR3 is TGTGCCAGCACCTCAAGTCAGGGGAATCAGCCCCAGCATTTT. Protein sequence: CASTSSQGNQPQHF.

J is TRBJ2-7 and V is TRBV4-1; tentatively, D is TRBD1 (6 bases). This CDR3 contains 15 residues. V was clipped by 1 base and J by 7 bases, with 17 bases between them. CDR1 is MGHRA, CDR2 YSYEKL, per germline. The CDR3 region is CASSQVGAGVGEQYF. CDR3 in DNA: TGCGCCAGCAGCCAAGTAGGAGCAGGGGTGGGAGAGCAGTACTTC.

The chain is built from TRBV7-3 and TRBJ2-2, with 9 positions matching TRBD1. Per the germline V gene, CDR1 is SGHTA and CDR2 is FQGTGA. J was trimmed by 5 bases and V by 8 bases; bases with no gene match: 9. This CDR3 has 15 residues. The chain's CDR3 is CASREQGAQTGELFF. DNA for the CDR3: TGTGCCAGCCGCGAACAGGGGGCTCAAACCGGGGAGCTGTTTTTT.

The genes are TRBV11-2 and TRBJ2-1, with 9 bases aligning to TRBD2. Looked up from germline, CDR1 is SGHAT and CDR2 is FQNNGV. The CDR3 contains 16 residues. With V trimmed by 3 bases and J by 7 bases, 10 bases remained unmatched. CDR3 protein: CASSLGGRGNVNEQFF. Written as DNA, the CDR3 is TGTGCCAGCAGCTTGGGCGGGAGGGGCAACGTGAATGAGCAGTTCTTC.

The rearrangement joins TRBV18 to TRBJ2-3; 8 positions agree with TRBD2. Trimming cost V 8 bases and J 2 bases; bases outside gene matches: 3. CDR1 is KGHSH and CDR2 is LQKENI in the germline V gene. The CDR3 is 13 residues long. CDR3 region: CASLAGYTDTQYF. In DNA form, the CDR3 reads TGTGCCAGCCTAGCGGGTTACACAGATACGCAGTATTTT.

This CDR3 reads CASSLGLAASEQFF. The DNA for the CDR3 is TGTGCCAGCAGCTTGGGACTAGCGGCATCTGAGCAGTTCTTC. The chain employs TRBV5-8 and TRBJ2-1; 9 nucleotides align to TRBD2. Looked up from germline, CDR1 is SGHTS and CDR2 is YDEGEE. J lost 9 bases, V lost 0 bases, and 4 bases had no gene match. The CDR3 is made up of 14 amino acids.